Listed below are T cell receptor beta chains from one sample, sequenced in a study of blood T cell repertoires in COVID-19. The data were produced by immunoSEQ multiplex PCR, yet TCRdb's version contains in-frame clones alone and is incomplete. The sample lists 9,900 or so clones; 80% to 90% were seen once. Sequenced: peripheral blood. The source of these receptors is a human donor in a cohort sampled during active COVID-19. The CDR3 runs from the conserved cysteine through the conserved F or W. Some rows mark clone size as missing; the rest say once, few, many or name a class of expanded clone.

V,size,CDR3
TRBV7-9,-,CASRQWVGQGDTEAFF
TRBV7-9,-,CASSLGPTRKDTGELFF
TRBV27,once,CASSEGLQQYF
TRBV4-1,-,CASSQGVTDEKLFF
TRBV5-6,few,CASSPAEGGWEGRETQYF
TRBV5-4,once,CASSLLQGSPLHF
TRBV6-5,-,CASRTTTYSNQPQHF
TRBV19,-,CASSTAAGGVGLYGYTF
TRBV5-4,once,CASSLAADRGRYEQFF
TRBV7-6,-,CASSPLAGGPTDTQYF
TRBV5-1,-,CASSWTAQETQYF
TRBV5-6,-,CASSRGQAKGYTF
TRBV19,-,CASSIRTGHNYGYTF
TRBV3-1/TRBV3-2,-,CASSQDGGKRDQPQHF
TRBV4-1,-,CASSQGAGTYEQYF
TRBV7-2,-,CASSLAGGGVLVDTQYF
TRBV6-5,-,CASSPTGNEQFF
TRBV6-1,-,CASREPPGQGVNYGYTF
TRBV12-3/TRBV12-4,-,CASSLRETQYF
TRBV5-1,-,CASSTAGGGIQETQYF
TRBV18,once,CATQGSVNTEAFF
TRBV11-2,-,CASSLDQSYGLTFF
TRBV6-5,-,CASSYGHSTMNTEAFF
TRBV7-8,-,CASSLRHNLINTGELFF
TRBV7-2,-,CASSSRTSLPTDTQYF
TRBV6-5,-,CASSSGYTGELFF
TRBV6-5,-,CASSPGTGDTGELFF
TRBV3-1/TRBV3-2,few,CASSPSRIPSGTREQYF
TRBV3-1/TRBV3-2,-,CASSRETNYGYTF
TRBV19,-,CASSISRLALEQFF
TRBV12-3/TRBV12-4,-,CASSFLTVEAFF
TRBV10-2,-,CASSETGKLVAGYTF